This T cell receptor beta chain was found in a study of T cell repertoires in cytomegalovirus infection. Worth noting for this clonotype: Its antigen is as yet unknown.

TCRdb called the reads again in MiXCR, with one record for every CDR3 protein. The table lists roughly 500,000 distinct CDR3 sequences, approximately 42% of them singletons, with around 44% in the top ten. The CDR3 spans 16 residues. With 4 bases clipped from V and 8 bases from J, the junction kept 9 bases outside the gene matches. The chain joins TRBV12-3 or TRBV12-4 to TRBJ2-1; 12 bases fit TRBD2. The source was cultured PBMCs, collected from culture after CMV antigen stimulation. The TCR was taken from a human donor in good health (CMV status not recorded). Some clones in this sample may be carry-over from other donors' samples. In DNA form, the CDR3 reads TGTGCCAGCAGTTACCCTAGCGGGGGGGCCAGAGATGAGCAGTTCTTC. It translates to CASSYPSGGARDEQFF.